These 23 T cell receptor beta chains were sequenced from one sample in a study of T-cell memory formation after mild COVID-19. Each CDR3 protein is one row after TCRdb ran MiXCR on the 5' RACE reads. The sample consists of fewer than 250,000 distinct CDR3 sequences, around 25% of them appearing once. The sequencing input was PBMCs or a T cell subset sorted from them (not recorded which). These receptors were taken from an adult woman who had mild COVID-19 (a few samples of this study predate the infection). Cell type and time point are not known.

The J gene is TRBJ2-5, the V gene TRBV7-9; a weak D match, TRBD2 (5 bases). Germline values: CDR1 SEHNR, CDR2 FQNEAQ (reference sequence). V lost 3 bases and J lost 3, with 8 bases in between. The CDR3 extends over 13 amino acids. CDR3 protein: CASSFTRKETQYF. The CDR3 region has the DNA TGTGCCAGCAGCTTTACTAGAAAAGAGACCCAGTACTTC.

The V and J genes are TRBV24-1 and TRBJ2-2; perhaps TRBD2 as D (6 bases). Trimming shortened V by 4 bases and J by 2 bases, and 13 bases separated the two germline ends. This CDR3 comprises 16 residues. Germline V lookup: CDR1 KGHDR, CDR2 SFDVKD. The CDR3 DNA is TGTGCCACCAGTGAGCCGGGACTGCTAAACACCGGGGAGCTGTTTTTT. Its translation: CATSEPGLLNTGELFF.

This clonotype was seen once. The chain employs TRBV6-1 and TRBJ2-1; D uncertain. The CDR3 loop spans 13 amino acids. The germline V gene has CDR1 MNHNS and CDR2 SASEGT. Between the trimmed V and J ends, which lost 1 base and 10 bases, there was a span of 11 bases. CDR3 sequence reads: CASSEGTRQEQFF. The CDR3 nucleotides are TGTGCCAGCAGTGAAGGTACGAGGCAGGAGCAGTTCTTC.

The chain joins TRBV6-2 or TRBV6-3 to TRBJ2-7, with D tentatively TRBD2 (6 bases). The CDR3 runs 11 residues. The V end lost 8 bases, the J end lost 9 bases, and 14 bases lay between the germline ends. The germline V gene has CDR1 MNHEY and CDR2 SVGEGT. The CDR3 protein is CASGSLGGQYF. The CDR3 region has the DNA TGTGCCAGCGGCTCCTTGGGGGGGCAGTACTTC.

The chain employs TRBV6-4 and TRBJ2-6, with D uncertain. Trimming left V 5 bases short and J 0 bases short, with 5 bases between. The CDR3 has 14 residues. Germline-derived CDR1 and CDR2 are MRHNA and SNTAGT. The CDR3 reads CASSRASGANVLTF. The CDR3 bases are TGTGCCAGCAGTAGGGCCTCTGGGGCCAACGTCCTGACTTTC.

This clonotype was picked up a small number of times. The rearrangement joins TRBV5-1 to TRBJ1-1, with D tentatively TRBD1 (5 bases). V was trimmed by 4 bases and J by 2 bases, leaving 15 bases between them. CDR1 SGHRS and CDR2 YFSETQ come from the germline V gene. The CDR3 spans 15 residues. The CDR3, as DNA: TGCGCCAGCAGCCCACAGGCAGGAAGAAACACTGAAGCTTTCTTT. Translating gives CASSPQAGRNTEAFF. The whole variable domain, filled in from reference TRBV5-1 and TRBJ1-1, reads KAGVTQTPRYLIKTRGQQVTLSCSPISGHRSVSWYQQTPGQGLQFLFEYFSETQRNKGNFPGRFSGRQFSNSRSEMNVSTLELGDSALYLCASSPQAGRNTEAFFGQGTRLTVV.

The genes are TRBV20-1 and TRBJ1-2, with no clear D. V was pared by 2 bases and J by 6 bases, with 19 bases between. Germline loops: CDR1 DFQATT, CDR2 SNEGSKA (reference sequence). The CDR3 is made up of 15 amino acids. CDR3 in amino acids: CSARPGPGGKHGYTF. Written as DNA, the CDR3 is TGCAGTGCTAGACCAGGTCCGGGAGGGAAACATGGCTACACCTTC.

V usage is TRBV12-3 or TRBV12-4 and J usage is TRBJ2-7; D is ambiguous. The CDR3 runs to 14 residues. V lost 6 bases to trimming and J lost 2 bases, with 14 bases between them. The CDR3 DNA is TGTGCCAGCAGCCTTACGGGTACTCCCTACGAGCAGTACTTC. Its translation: CASSLTGTPYEQYF.

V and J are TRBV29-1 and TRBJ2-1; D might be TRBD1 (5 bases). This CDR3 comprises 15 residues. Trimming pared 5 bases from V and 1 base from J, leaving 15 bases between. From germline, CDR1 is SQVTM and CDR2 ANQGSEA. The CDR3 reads CSVQSPGRSYNEQFF. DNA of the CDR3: TGCAGCGTTCAGTCCCCAGGGCGGTCCTACAATGAGCAGTTCTTC.

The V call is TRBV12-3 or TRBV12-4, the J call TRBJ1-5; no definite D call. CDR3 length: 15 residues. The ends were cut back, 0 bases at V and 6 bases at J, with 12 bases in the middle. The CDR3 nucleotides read TGTGCCAGCAGTTTAGCATCCGGGTCGGGTCAGCCCCAGCATTTT. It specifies CASSLASGSGQPQHF.

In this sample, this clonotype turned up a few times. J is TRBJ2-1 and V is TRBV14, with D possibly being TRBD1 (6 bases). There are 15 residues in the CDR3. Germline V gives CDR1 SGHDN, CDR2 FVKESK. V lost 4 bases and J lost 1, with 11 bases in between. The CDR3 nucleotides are TGTGCCAGCAGCCGCATCACAGGGTCCTACAATGAGCAGTTCTTC. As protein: CASSRITGSYNEQFF.

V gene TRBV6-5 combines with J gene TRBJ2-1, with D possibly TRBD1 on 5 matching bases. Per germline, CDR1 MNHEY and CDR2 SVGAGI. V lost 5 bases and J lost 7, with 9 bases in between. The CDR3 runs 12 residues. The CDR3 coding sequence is TGTGCCAGCAGTAGACAGTATAATGAGCAGTTCTTC. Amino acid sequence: CASSRQYNEQFF.

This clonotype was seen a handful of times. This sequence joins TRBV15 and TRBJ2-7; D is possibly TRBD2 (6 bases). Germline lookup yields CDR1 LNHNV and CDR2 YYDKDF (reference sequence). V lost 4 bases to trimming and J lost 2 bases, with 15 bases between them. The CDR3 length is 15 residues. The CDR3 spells CATSKGGGAAYEQYF. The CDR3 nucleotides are TGTGCCACCAGCAAAGGAGGAGGGGCGGCCTACGAGCAGTACTTC. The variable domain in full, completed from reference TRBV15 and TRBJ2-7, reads DAMVIQNPRYQVTQFGKPVTLSCSQTLNHNVMYWYQQKSSQAPKLLFHYYDKDFNNEADTPDNFQSRRPNTSFCFLDIRSPGLGDTAMYLCATSKGGGAAYEQYFGPGTRLTVT.

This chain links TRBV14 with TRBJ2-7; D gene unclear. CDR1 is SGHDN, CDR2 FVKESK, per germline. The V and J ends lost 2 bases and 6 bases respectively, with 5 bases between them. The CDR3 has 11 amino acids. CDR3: CASSQSIEQYF. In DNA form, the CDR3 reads TGTGCCAGCAGCCAATCGATCGAGCAGTACTTC. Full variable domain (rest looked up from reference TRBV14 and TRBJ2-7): EAGVTQFPSHSVIEKGQTVTLRCDPISGHDNLYWYRRVMGKEIKFLLHFVKESKQDESGMPNNRFLAERTGGTYSTLKVQPAELEDSGVYFCASSQSIEQYFGPGTRLTVT.

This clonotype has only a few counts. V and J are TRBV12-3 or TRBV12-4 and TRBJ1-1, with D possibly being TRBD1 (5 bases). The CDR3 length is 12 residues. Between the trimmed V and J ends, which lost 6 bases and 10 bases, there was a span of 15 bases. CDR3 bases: TGTGCCAGCAGCTCCGGCGGGGGTTTAGCTTTCTTT. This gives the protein CASSSGGGLAFF.

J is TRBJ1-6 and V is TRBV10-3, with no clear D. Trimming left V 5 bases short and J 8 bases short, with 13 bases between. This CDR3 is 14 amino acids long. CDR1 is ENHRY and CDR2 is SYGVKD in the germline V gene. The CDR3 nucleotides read TGTGCCATCAGTTCGGCCGGGTTGGATTCACCCCTCCACTTT. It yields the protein CAISSAGLDSPLHF.

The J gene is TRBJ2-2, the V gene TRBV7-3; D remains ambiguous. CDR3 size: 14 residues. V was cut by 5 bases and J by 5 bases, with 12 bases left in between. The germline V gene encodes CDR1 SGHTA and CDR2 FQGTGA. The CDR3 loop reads CASSAGPRTGELFF. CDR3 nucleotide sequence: TGTGCCAGCAGCGCAGGACCCCGTACCGGGGAGCTGTTTTTT.

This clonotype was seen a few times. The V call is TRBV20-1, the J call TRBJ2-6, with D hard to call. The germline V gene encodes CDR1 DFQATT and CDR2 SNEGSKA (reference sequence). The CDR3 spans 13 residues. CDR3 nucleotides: TGCAGCTACATCAGAGCCGGGGCCAACGTCCTGACTTTC. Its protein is CSYIRAGANVLTF.

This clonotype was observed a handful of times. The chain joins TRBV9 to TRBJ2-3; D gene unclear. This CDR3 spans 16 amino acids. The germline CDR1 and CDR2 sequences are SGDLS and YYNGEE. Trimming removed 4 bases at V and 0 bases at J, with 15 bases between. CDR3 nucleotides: TGTGCCAGCAGCCACTCCCCCACGCGGAGCACAGATACGCAGTATTTT. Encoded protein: CASSHSPTRSTDTQYF.

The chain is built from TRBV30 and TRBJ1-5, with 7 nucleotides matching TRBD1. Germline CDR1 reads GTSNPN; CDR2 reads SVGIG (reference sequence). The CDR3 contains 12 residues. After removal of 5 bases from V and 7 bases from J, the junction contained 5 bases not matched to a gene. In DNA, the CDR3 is TGTGCCTGGGGACAGGTGGGGCAGCCCCAGCATTTT. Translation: CAWGQVGQPQHF.

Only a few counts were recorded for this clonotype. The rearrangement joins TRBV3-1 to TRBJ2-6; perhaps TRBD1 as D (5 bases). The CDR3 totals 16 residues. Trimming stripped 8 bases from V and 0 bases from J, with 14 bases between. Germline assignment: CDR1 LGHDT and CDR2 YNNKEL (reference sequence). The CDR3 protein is CASSRAQLSGANVLTF. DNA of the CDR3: TGTGCCAGCTCCAGGGCGCAACTCTCTGGGGCCAACGTCCTGACTTTC.

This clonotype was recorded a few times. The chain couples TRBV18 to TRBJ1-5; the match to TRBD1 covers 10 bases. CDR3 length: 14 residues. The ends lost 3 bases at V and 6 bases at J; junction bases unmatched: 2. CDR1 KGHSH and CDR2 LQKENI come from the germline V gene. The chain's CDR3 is CASSPTGGRQPQHF. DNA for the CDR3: TGTGCCAGCTCACCGACAGGGGGCCGTCAGCCCCAGCATTTT.

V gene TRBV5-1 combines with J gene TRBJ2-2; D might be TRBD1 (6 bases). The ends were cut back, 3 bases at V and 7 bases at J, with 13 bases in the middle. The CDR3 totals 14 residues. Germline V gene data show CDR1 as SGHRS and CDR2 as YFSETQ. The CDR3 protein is CASSSGGGGGELFF. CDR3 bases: TGCGCCAGCAGCTCCGGTGGGGGCGGCGGGGAGCTGTTTTTT.